This T cell receptor beta chain emerged from a study of blood T cell repertoires in COVID-19. Study-level information: Spain, Italy and the United States supplied samples that represented acute and convalescent COVID-19.

Germline V gene sequence: CDR1 ENHRY, CDR2 SYGVKD. With 10 bases clipped from V and 3 bases from J, the junction kept 7 bases outside the gene matches. The length of the CDR3 is 13 residues. Generated by immunoSEQ multiplex PCR, the TCRdb table keeps only in-frame clones and is missing some. The sample records approximately 29,000 clones, more than 70% being singletons. The sequencing sample was made of peripheral blood. The receptor was derived from a boy aged 2 to 9 with active or convalescent COVID-19. The chain couples TRBV10-3 to TRBJ1-2; 8 bases map to TRBD1. CDR3 in DNA: TGTGCCACGTTGGGACAGGCCCACTATGGCTACACCTTC. Protein sequence: CATLGQAHYGYTF.